The rows below give T cell receptor beta chains drawn from one sample of a study of T cell repertoires in cytomegalovirus infection. No cognate antigen is known for these TCRs. TCRdb analysed the reads with MiXCR anew, one entry per CDR3 protein. The data contain about half a million distinct CDR3 sequences, 30% to 35% of them singletons. The sequencing used cultured PBMCs, collected from culture after CMV antigen stimulation. The source of these receptors is a human donor in good health (CMV status not recorded). Some clones in this sample may be carry-over from other donors' samples. Each CDR3 is given with its conserved first and last residue. Each record gives: J gene, clone size, D gene, V gene, CDR3 length, CDR3 DNA, CDR3 protein. The D gene is left open where the match is weak. The listing skips clone size in some rows; elsewhere it reads once, few, many or a size class.

j_gene: TRBJ1-1; abundance: few; d_gene: NA; v_gene: TRBV29-1; len: 13; CDR3nt: TGCAGCGTTGTCAGACAGCCGAACACTGAAGCTTTCTTT; CDR3aa: CSVVRQPNTEAFF
j_gene: TRBJ2-1; abundance: NA; d_gene: TRBD1; v_gene: TRBV6-2/TRBV6-3; len: 15; CDR3nt: TGTGCCAGCAGCCCCGGGGGACAGGGAGGGAATGAGCAGTTCTTC; CDR3aa: CASSPGGQGGNEQFF
j_gene: TRBJ2-1; abundance: NA; d_gene: TRBD2; v_gene: TRBV4-2; len: 18; CDR3nt: TGTGCCAGCAGCCCAGGGACTAGCGGGAGGCCCCACTACAATGAGCAGTTCTTC; CDR3aa: CASSPGTSGRPHYNEQFF
j_gene: TRBJ2-7; abundance: few; d_gene: TRBD1; v_gene: TRBV4-3; len: 13; CDR3nt: TGCGCCAGCAGCCAAGGACAGGGCTGGGAGCAGTACTTC; CDR3aa: CASSQGQGWEQYF
j_gene: TRBJ2-1; abundance: NA; d_gene: TRBD2; v_gene: TRBV6-1; len: 15; CDR3nt: TGTGCCAGCGGGCACGGGGGGAGCTCCTACAATGAGCAGTTCTTC; CDR3aa: CASGHGGSSYNEQFF
j_gene: TRBJ2-5; abundance: NA; d_gene: TRBD2; v_gene: TRBV27; len: 14; CDR3nt: TGTGCCAGCAGTATCGGGACGGGGGGAGAGACCCAGTACTTC; CDR3aa: CASSIGTGGETQYF
j_gene: TRBJ1-2; abundance: NA; d_gene: NA; v_gene: TRBV19; len: 12; CDR3nt: TGTGCCAGTAGTATAGAGGGGGACGGCTACACCTTC; CDR3aa: CASSIEGDGYTF
j_gene: TRBJ1-2; abundance: NA; d_gene: NA; v_gene: TRBV6-2/TRBV6-3; len: 12; CDR3nt: TGTGCCAGCAGTCCTCCTCGACAGGCCTGCACCTTC; CDR3aa: CASSPPRQACTF
j_gene: TRBJ1-2; abundance: NA; d_gene: TRBD1; v_gene: TRBV5-6; len: 16; CDR3nt: TGTGCCAGCAGCTTGGACAGGGGATGGAAGAACTATGGCTACACCTTC; CDR3aa: CASSLDRGWKNYGYTF
j_gene: TRBJ2-1; abundance: few; d_gene: NA; v_gene: TRBV12-3/TRBV12-4; len: 13; CDR3nt: TGTGCCAGCAGTTTTTTCCGTTCCGATGAGCAGTTCTTC; CDR3aa: CASSFFRSDEQFF
j_gene: TRBJ2-1; abundance: few; d_gene: TRBD1; v_gene: TRBV7-3; len: 14; CDR3nt: TGTGCCAGCAGACCCGACAGGGGGTACAATGAGCAGTTCTTC; CDR3aa: CASRPDRGYNEQFF
j_gene: TRBJ2-3; abundance: many; d_gene: TRBD2; v_gene: TRBV7-2; len: 19; CDR3nt: TGTGCCAGCAGCCGATTTCCGGGACTAGCGGGAGGGCCGGGAGATACGCAGTATTTT; CDR3aa: CASSRFPGLAGGPGDTQYF
j_gene: TRBJ2-3; abundance: NA; d_gene: TRBD2; v_gene: TRBV10-3; len: 15; CDR3nt: TGTGCCATCAGTGAGTCACCGGGAGGGCCAGATACGCAGTATTTT; CDR3aa: CAISESPGGPDTQYF
j_gene: TRBJ1-1; abundance: NA; d_gene: NA; v_gene: TRBV27; len: 13; CDR3nt: TGTGCCAGCAGCGATGGGAGCGGCACTGAAGCTTTCTTT; CDR3aa: CASSDGSGTEAFF
j_gene: TRBJ2-2; abundance: NA; d_gene: NA; v_gene: TRBV6-2/TRBV6-3; len: 15; CDR3nt: TGTGCCAGCTTACCTGACCGGGTGAGCGCAGCGGAGCTGTTTTTT; CDR3aa: CASLPDRVSAAELFF
j_gene: TRBJ2-1; abundance: few; d_gene: NA; v_gene: TRBV27; len: 15; CDR3nt: TGTGCCAGCAGCGAAGGGGGGAGGCCCTCGGATGAGCAGTTCTTC; CDR3aa: CASSEGGRPSDEQFF
j_gene: TRBJ2-1; abundance: NA; d_gene: TRBD2; v_gene: TRBV7-2; len: 14; CDR3nt: TGTGCCAGCAGCTTCTCTAGCGGTCGAAATGAGCAGTTCTTC; CDR3aa: CASSFSSGRNEQFF
j_gene: TRBJ2-1; abundance: NA; d_gene: NA; v_gene: TRBV6-5; len: 17; CDR3nt: TGTGCCAGCAGTTACTCCCGCGGGATCCGACAGTACAATGAGCAGTTCTTC; CDR3aa: CASSYSRGIRQYNEQFF
j_gene: TRBJ2-2; abundance: few; d_gene: NA; v_gene: TRBV7-2; len: 16; CDR3nt: TGTGCCAGCAGCTTATTTAACAGGCGTAACACCGGGGAGCTGTTTTTT; CDR3aa: CASSLFNRRNTGELFF
j_gene: TRBJ1-4; abundance: many; d_gene: TRBD1; v_gene: TRBV11-2; len: 14; CDR3nt: TGTGCCAGCAGCCGACAGGGGACAGGGCAAAAACTGTTTTTT; CDR3aa: CASSRQGTGQKLFF
j_gene: TRBJ2-5; abundance: NA; d_gene: NA; v_gene: TRBV5-1; len: 11; CDR3nt: TGCGCCAGCAAGGGATCCGAGACCCAGTACTTC; CDR3aa: CASKGSETQYF
j_gene: TRBJ2-1; abundance: NA; d_gene: TRBD1; v_gene: TRBV7-4; len: 17; CDR3nt: TGTGCCAGCAGCCCCTCATTCCGGGACAGGGGCTACAATGAGCAGTTCTTC; CDR3aa: CASSPSFRDRGYNEQFF
j_gene: TRBJ2-7; abundance: few; d_gene: TRBD1; v_gene: TRBV12-3/TRBV12-4; len: 14; CDR3nt: TGTGCCAGCAGTACGGGACAGGGCCGCTACGAGCAGTACTTC; CDR3aa: CASSTGQGRYEQYF
j_gene: TRBJ2-7; abundance: NA; d_gene: NA; v_gene: TRBV7-2; len: 12; CDR3nt: TGTGCCAGCAGCCGGTACTCCTACGAGCAGTACTTC; CDR3aa: CASSRYSYEQYF
j_gene: TRBJ2-1; abundance: NA; d_gene: TRBD2; v_gene: TRBV4-1; len: 19; CDR3nt: TGCGCCAGCAGCCAAGATCCCCGGGGGGAGCGGGAGGTCTCGGGTGAGCAGTTCTTC; CDR3aa: CASSQDPRGEREVSGEQFF
j_gene: TRBJ2-5; abundance: NA; d_gene: NA; v_gene: TRBV20-1; len: 14; CDR3nt: TGCAGTGCTAGAGGGGAAGGGGGGGTAGAGACCCAGTACTTC; CDR3aa: CSARGEGGVETQYF
j_gene: TRBJ2-5; abundance: NA; d_gene: TRBD2; v_gene: TRBV27; len: 15; CDR3nt: TGTGCCAGCAGTTCCCTCGGTGCGGGAGAAGAGACCCAGTACTTC; CDR3aa: CASSSLGAGEETQYF
j_gene: TRBJ1-1; abundance: few; d_gene: NA; v_gene: TRBV15; len: 14; CDR3nt: TGTGCCACCAGCAGATTTACAGGGTTCCCTGAAGCTTTCTTT; CDR3aa: CATSRFTGFPEAFF
j_gene: TRBJ1-4; abundance: NA; d_gene: TRBD1; v_gene: TRBV7-9; len: 14; CDR3nt: TGTGCCAGCAGTCTCATCAGGGGGCGCGGAAAACTGTTTTTT; CDR3aa: CASSLIRGRGKLFF
j_gene: TRBJ2-7; abundance: few; d_gene: NA; v_gene: TRBV10-3; len: 13; CDR3nt: TGTGCCATCACAGGGCCCAGCTCCTACGAGCAGTACTTC; CDR3aa: CAITGPSSYEQYF
j_gene: TRBJ1-1; abundance: many; d_gene: NA; v_gene: TRBV11-3; len: 17; CDR3nt: TGTGCCAGCAGCTTAGGTGGGGCAGGGCTAAGGAACACTGAAGCTTTCTTT; CDR3aa: CASSLGGAGLRNTEAFF
j_gene: TRBJ1-5; abundance: NA; d_gene: TRBD1; v_gene: TRBV7-2; len: 14; CDR3nt: TGTGCCAGCAGCCCCGACAGGGCGAGTCAGCCCCAGCATTTT; CDR3aa: CASSPDRASQPQHF
j_gene: TRBJ2-1; abundance: many; d_gene: NA; v_gene: TRBV7-8; len: 14; CDR3nt: TGTGCCAGCAGCCCAAGGCGGCTAGCGTCGGAGCAGTTCTTC; CDR3aa: CASSPRRLASEQFF
j_gene: TRBJ2-2; abundance: NA; d_gene: NA; v_gene: TRBV20-1; len: 13; CDR3nt: TGCAGTGTTCCGGACTCTGTTGTCGGGGAGCTGTTTTTT; CDR3aa: CSVPDSVVGELFF
j_gene: TRBJ1-1; abundance: few; d_gene: TRBD1; v_gene: TRBV12-3/TRBV12-4; len: 15; CDR3nt: TGTGCCAGCAGCCTCGAGACGCCAGGGGGCACTGAAGCTTTCTTT; CDR3aa: CASSLETPGGTEAFF
j_gene: TRBJ2-1; abundance: few; d_gene: TRBD1; v_gene: TRBV19; len: 15; CDR3nt: TGTGCCAGTACTACGACAGGGTGGTCCTACAATGAGCAGTTCTTC; CDR3aa: CASTTTGWSYNEQFF
j_gene: TRBJ1-5; abundance: NA; d_gene: NA; v_gene: TRBV7-6; len: 13; CDR3nt: TGTGCCAGCAGCGTAGAGACAAATCAGCCCCAGCATTTT; CDR3aa: CASSVETNQPQHF
j_gene: TRBJ2-7; abundance: few; d_gene: NA; v_gene: TRBV5-5; len: 15; CDR3nt: TGTGCCAGCAGCCCCATTCCAGGCAACGCCTACGAGCAGTACTTC; CDR3aa: CASSPIPGNAYEQYF
j_gene: TRBJ2-1; abundance: few; d_gene: TRBD2; v_gene: TRBV11-1; len: 16; CDR3nt: TGTGCCGGGAGCGGACTAGCGGGAGCACGAATCGATGAGCAGTTCTTC; CDR3aa: CAGSGLAGARIDEQFF
j_gene: TRBJ2-7; abundance: once; d_gene: TRBD2; v_gene: TRBV27; len: 16; CDR3nt: TGTGCCAGCAGTTTAAGCTCTGGGGAGCGGGAGTACGAGCAGTACTTC; CDR3aa: CASSLSSGEREYEQYF